Listed below are T cell receptor beta chains from one sample, sequenced in a study of blood T cell repertoires in COVID-19. Data came from immunoSEQ multiplex PCR; TCRdb stores just in-frame clones and leaves some out. Here the sample spans fewer than 75,000 clones, 70% to 90% being singletons. The specimen sequenced was peripheral blood. All receptors derive from a man aged 50-60 years with active COVID-19. Both conserved end residues are part of each CDR3. D genes are given only for firm matches. A row's size may be missing; if present it is once, few, many or a size class.

TRBD1,.,TRBJ1-6,TRBV27,TGTGCCAGCACACCGACAGGGTATAATTCACCCCTCCACTTT,CASTPTGYNSPLHF
.,.,TRBJ1-2,TRBV6-2/TRBV6-3,TGTGCCAGCAGTTACAATGTCCAGGGCGGCTATGGCTACACCTTC,CASSYNVQGGYGYTF
.,.,TRBJ2-7,TRBV6-5,TGTGCCAGCAGGACATCGGGAGGGGGCATTTACGAGCAGTACTTC,CASRTSGGGIYEQYF
TRBD1,.,TRBJ2-7,TRBV6-1,TGTGCCAGCAGTGAAGCTGACAGGGGGGAGGGCCTCGACGAGCAGTACTTC,CASSEADRGEGLDEQYF
TRBD1,.,TRBJ2-4,TRBV5-1,TGCGCCAGCAGTCCGCCAGGGGGATCGAGCATTCAGTACTTC,CASSPPGGSSIQYF
TRBD2,.,TRBJ2-1,TRBV30,TGTGCCGGATCTGGGGTAGCGGGCTACAATGAGCAGTTCTTC,CAGSGVAGYNEQFF
TRBD1,.,TRBJ1-1,TRBV5-1,TGCGCCAGCAGCTTGAGACAGGGGAAGAACACTGAAGCTTTCTTT,CASSLRQGKNTEAFF
.,.,TRBJ2-5,TRBV7-2,TGTGCCAGCAGCCTTCGGTCGGGTCAAGAGACCCAGTACTTC,CASSLRSGQETQYF
.,.,TRBJ2-7,TRBV11-3,TGTGCCAGCAGCCTCCTCCAGGGTGGCGAGCAGTACTTC,CASSLLQGGEQYF
.,once,TRBJ1-5,TRBV12-3/TRBV12-4,TGTGCCAGCAGTTACTCCCCAGGCCAGCCCCAGCATTTT,CASSYSPGQPQHF
.,.,TRBJ1-2,TRBV7-9,TGTGCCAGCAGCTTAGAGGTCCAGGAATATTATGGCTACACCTTC,CASSLEVQEYYGYTF
.,.,TRBJ1-1,TRBV5-1,TGCGCCAGCAGCTTGACAGCCATGAACACTGAAGCTTTCTTT,CASSLTAMNTEAFF
.,.,TRBJ2-7,TRBV3-1/TRBV3-2,TGTGCCAGCAGCCAAGGCCCGCTTAGCTCCTACGAGCAGTACTTC,CASSQGPLSSYEQYF
.,.,TRBJ2-7,TRBV27,TGTGCCAGCAGGACGGGATGGGTCTCCTACGAGCAGTACTTC,CASRTGWVSYEQYF
TRBD2,few,TRBJ2-7,TRBV6-9,TGTGCCAGCACCTCCGGGGGGACTCCAGGCTCCTACGAGCAGTACTTC,CASTSGGTPGSYEQYF
TRBD2,.,TRBJ2-7,TRBV11-3,TGTGCCAGCACCCTAAGTAGCGGGGCGGTCTACGAGCAGTACTTC,CASTLSSGAVYEQYF
.,.,TRBJ2-3,TRBV11-3,TGTGCCAGCAGCTTAGGGGAGGGGGGCACAGATACGCAGTATTTT,CASSLGEGGTDTQYF
.,.,TRBJ2-3,TRBV7-6,TGTGCCAGCGGCTCGGGGGATACGCAGTATTTT,CASGSGDTQYF
.,.,TRBJ1-2,TRBV7-8,TGTGCCAGCAGCTTAGAAGGGGGTACTAACTATGGCTACACCTTC,CASSLEGGTNYGYTF
.,.,TRBJ2-5,TRBV5-5,TGTGCCAGCAGCTTGTTACGGGAGACCCAGTACTTC,CASSLLRETQYF
TRBD1,once,TRBJ2-3,TRBV6-2/TRBV6-3,TGTGCCAGCAGTTACACGGGACAGGGAACAGATACGCAGTATTTT,CASSYTGQGTDTQYF
.,.,TRBJ2-3,TRBV9,TGTGCCAGCAGCGTTAGTCCCACAGATACGCAGTATTTT,CASSVSPTDTQYF
.,.,TRBJ1-2,TRBV9,TGTGCCAGCAGCGGCGCCCTCGAAGGGGCAGTCTATGGCTACACCTTC,CASSGALEGAVYGYTF
TRBD2,.,TRBJ2-3,TRBV11-3,TGTGCCAGCAGCTTAGGGACTAGCGGCACAGATACGCAGTATTTT,CASSLGTSGTDTQYF
.,.,TRBJ2-5,TRBV5-4,TGTGCCAGCAGCTATGGGACTGGCTTAATGGAGACCCAGTACTTC,CASSYGTGLMETQYF
.,.,TRBJ1-5,TRBV7-8,TGTGCCAGCAGCTTATTAGCAGGGTCGGCTAGCAATCAGCCCCAGCATTTT,CASSLLAGSASNQPQHF
.,.,TRBJ2-4,TRBV7-9,TGTGCCAGCAGCTTAGTAGCCAGTACTCGCAAAAACATTCAGTACTTC,CASSLVASTRKNIQYF
.,.,TRBJ1-2,TRBV19,TGTGCCAGTAGTAGACTTCAAGATCCCGTCGGGTATGGCTACACCTTC,CASSRLQDPVGYGYTF
TRBD2,.,TRBJ2-2,TRBV7-3,TGTGCCAGCAGCTCCAGCGGGAGTTACGGCACCGGGGAGCTGTTTTTT,CASSSSGSYGTGELFF
TRBD1,.,TRBJ1-5,TRBV3-1/TRBV3-2,TGTGCCAGCAGCCAAGGTTCCGGACAGGGTAATCAGCCCCAGCATTTT,CASSQGSGQGNQPQHF
TRBD1,.,TRBJ2-3,TRBV24-1,TGTGCCGCCAGGGACAGGGCGGCAGATACGCAGTATTTT,CAARDRAADTQYF
.,.,TRBJ1-1,TRBV7-2,TGTGCCAGCAGCACAGGGAGGGGGGTGAGCTCAGCTTTCTTT,CASSTGRGVSSAFF
.,once,TRBJ1-5,TRBV2,TGTGCCAGCAGTGATCCCGTTCAGCCCCAGCATTTT,CASSDPVQPQHF
TRBD1,.,TRBJ1-1,TRBV13,TGTGCCAGCAGCTTACCTCGGGACAGCGGAATGAACACTGAAGCTTTCTTT,CASSLPRDSGMNTEAFF
.,few,TRBJ2-1,TRBV10-3,TGTGCCATCAGTGACACCCAAGGTGGAGGAGCCAATGAGCAGTTCTTC,CAISDTQGGGANEQFF
TRBD1,.,TRBJ2-3,TRBV6-5,TGTGCCAGCAGTTACGACAGGGGAGCAGATACGCAGTATTTT,CASSYDRGADTQYF
.,.,TRBJ2-3,TRBV7-2,TGTGCCAGCAGCTTAGGCGCCCATATGCAGTATTTT,CASSLGAHMQYF
TRBD2,once,TRBJ2-7,TRBV7-2,TGTGCCAGCAGCTTGTCTAGCGGGAGGCCCCCCTACGAGCAGTACTTC,CASSLSSGRPPYEQYF
TRBD2,.,TRBJ2-5,TRBV4-3,TGCGCCAGCAGCCGGGTATACACCGGGACTAGTTTCCCAAAGACCCAGTACTTC,CASSRVYTGTSFPKTQYF
TRBD2,few,TRBJ2-1,TRBV6-1,TGTGCCAGCAGTGAAGCTAGCGGGGGGGCTTTTGAGCAGTTCTTC,CASSEASGGAFEQFF
.,.,TRBJ1-1,TRBV25-1,TGTGCCAGCAGTGATACAGGGATAGCTGAAGCTTTCTTT,CASSDTGIAEAFF
.,.,TRBJ2-2,TRBV19,TGTGCCAGTAGTATAGGACCCTCGGGCACCGGGGAGCTGTTTTTT,CASSIGPSGTGELFF
TRBD2,.,TRBJ2-1,TRBV9,TGTGCCAGCAGCGTGGCTAGCGGGACCTACAATGAGCAGTTCTTC,CASSVASGTYNEQFF
.,few,TRBJ1-2,TRBV2,TGTGCCAGCAGTGAAGCGCAGGGAAATCGTGGCTACACCTTC,CASSEAQGNRGYTF
.,.,TRBJ2-5,TRBV12-5,TGTGCTAGTGGTTTGGGTCAGATCCAAGAGACCCAGTACTTC,CASGLGQIQETQYF
TRBD1,.,TRBJ1-1,TRBV10-3,TGTGCCATCAGGGGACAGGGGGCGACTGAAGCTTTCTTT,CAIRGQGATEAFF
.,.,TRBJ1-6,TRBV6-2/TRBV6-3,TGTGCCAGCAGTTACTCGGGGGGTGCGGTGGGGAATTCACCCCTCCACTTT,CASSYSGGAVGNSPLHF
TRBD2,once,TRBJ2-7,TRBV27,TGTGCCAGCACCCCTGTTCCGGGAGGAGCCTACGAGCAGTACTTC,CASTPVPGGAYEQYF
.,once,TRBJ2-3,TRBV20-1,TGCAGTGCTAGTGTCAACACAGATACGCAGTATTTT,CSASVNTDTQYF
.,.,TRBJ2-1,TRBV5-8,TGTGCCAGCAGCCCGCAGCGGGGACACTACAATGAGCAGTTCTTC,CASSPQRGHYNEQFF
.,.,TRBJ2-5,TRBV7-6,TGTGCCAGCAGCGGCACCCAGGGGATCTGGGAGACCCAGTACTTC,CASSGTQGIWETQYF
TRBD2,.,TRBJ2-5,TRBV5-1,TGCGCCAGCGCGGGAGCTGAGACCCAGTACTTC,CASAGAETQYF
.,once,TRBJ1-1,TRBV5-1,TGCGCCAGCAGCTCGGACACATTGAACACTGAAGCTTTCTTT,CASSSDTLNTEAFF
TRBD2,.,TRBJ2-3,TRBV11-2,TGTGCCAGCAGCCCCCCCCAACTAGCGGGAGGCTCTAGCACAGATACGCAGTATTTT,CASSPPQLAGGSSTDTQYF
.,.,TRBJ2-3,TRBV3-1/TRBV3-2,TGTGCCAGCAGCCAACGGGGGACCCCAGATACGCAGTATTTT,CASSQRGTPDTQYF
TRBD1,.,TRBJ2-5,TRBV2,TGTGCCAGTGACCGGGACAGGGGAGAGACCCAGTACTTC,CASDRDRGETQYF